The entry below describes one T cell receptor beta chain. Antigen unknown. The sample belongs to a study of T cell responses to AZD1222 COVID-19 vaccine. The method was immunoSEQ multiplex PCR; TCRdb's version includes in-frame clones alone and lacks a portion of them. The sample carries roughly 100,000 clones, approximately 91% recorded once. Points from the study as a whole: The study reported that nearly half of spike-specific TCRs target unmutated variant regions. Spike-specific TCR breadth and depth both grew after two AZD1222 doses.

This CDR3 has 13 residues. Deletions cut 4 bases from V and 4 bases from J, with 11 bases between. Germline loops: CDR1 SNHLY, CDR2 FYNNEI. This chain links TRBV2 with TRBJ2-7, with unresolved D. Here the sequenced sample was peripheral blood, taken on day 0 of AZD1222 vaccination. This receptor was identified in an adult in good health. The chain's CDR3 is CASSGNRYYEQYF. The DNA of the CDR3 is TGTGCCAGCAGTGGAAACAGATATTACGAGCAGTACTTC.